A single sample gave rise to the 16 T cell receptor beta chains below, sequenced in a study of T cell responses to AZD1222 COVID-19 vaccine. Data came from immunoSEQ multiplex PCR; TCRdb stores just in-frame clones and leaves some out. The sample lists about 92,000 clones, roughly 90% occurring once. This sample comprised peripheral blood, obtained on day 0 of AZD1222 vaccination. The receptors derive from an adult in good health.

The chain is built from TRBV5-1 and TRBJ2-1, with D tentatively TRBD1 or TRBD2 (6 bases each). This CDR3 region has 18 residues. Germline CDR1 is SGHRS and CDR2 is YFSETQ. V lost 0 bases, J lost 9 bases, and 25 bases lay in between. The CDR3 is CASSLAPVGGNPAGEQFF. Here the CDR3 DNA reads TGCGCCAGCAGCTTGGCTCCGGTGGGGGGCAACCCAGCCGGTGAGCAGTTCTTC.

This rearrangement joins TRBV28 to TRBJ2-7; 10 bases are a match to TRBD2. Losses at the gene ends were 8 bases for V and 3 bases for J; bases not matched to a gene: 10. Germline lookup yields CDR1 MDHEN and CDR2 SYDVKM. The CDR3 length is 15 residues. CDR3 DNA sequence: TGTGCCAGCGTCGGCTCGGGACTAGCGAGCTACGAGCAGTACTTC. It is translated as CASVGSGLASYEQYF.

The chain recombines TRBV7-8 with TRBJ1-5; D gene uncertain. Germline CDR1 SGHVS, CDR2 FQNEAQ. V was pared by 1 base and J by 0 bases, with 13 bases between. This CDR3 comprises 17 residues. This chain's CDR3 is CASSLGDDPYSNQPQHF. Written as DNA, the CDR3 is TGTGCCAGCAGCTTAGGGGATGACCCATATAGCAATCAGCCCCAGCATTTT.

The V gene is TRBV20-1, the J gene TRBJ2-3, with D uncertain. V lost 3 bases and J 2 bases, leaving 12 bases between the germline ends. This CDR3 spans 14 amino acids. The germline gives CDR1 DFQATT, CDR2 SNEGSKA (reference sequence). The CDR3 loop is CSASNPLSTDTQYF. The CDR3 DNA is TGCAGTGCTAGTAACCCACTCTCCACAGATACGCAGTATTTT.

This clone was counted only a few times. The rearrangement uses TRBV7-8 and TRBJ2-4; the D is unclear. In germline, CDR1 is SGHVS, CDR2 FQNEAQ. The CDR3 consists of 13 residues. The V end was cut by 2 bases, the J end by 1 base, with 3 bases between. DNA of the CDR3: TGTGCCAGCAGCTTATGGGCCAAAAACATTCAGTACTTC. Translating gives CASSLWAKNIQYF.

The chain joins TRBV24-1 to TRBJ2-5; maybe TRBD1 (6 bases). Deletions cut 4 bases from V and 2 bases from J, with 13 bases between. The CDR3 length is 15 residues. Germline CDR1 reads KGHDR; CDR2 reads SFDVKD. The CDR3 region is CATSDSWDKQETQYF. As DNA, the CDR3 is TGTGCCACCAGTGACTCATGGGACAAGCAAGAGACCCAGTACTTC.

This chain joins TRBV11-2 and TRBJ2-7; the D gene is possibly TRBD1 (5 bases). CDR1 SGHAT and CDR2 FQNNGV come from the germline V gene. CDR3 size: 13 residues. The germline V and J ends were trimmed by 3 bases and 5 bases, with 11 bases remaining between them. The CDR3 spells CASSFRVLHEQYF. The CDR3 bases are TGTGCCAGCAGCTTCAGGGTTCTGCACGAGCAGTACTTC.

This clone appeared a single time. The chain joins TRBV28 to TRBJ2-6; a possible D gene is TRBD2 (5 bases). The germline gives CDR1 MDHEN, CDR2 SYDVKM. CDR3 length: 15 residues. V was pared by 11 bases and J by 0 bases, with 14 bases between. The CDR3 is CALGKRTSGANVLTF. As DNA, the CDR3 is TGTGCCCTAGGCAAGCGGACCTCTGGGGCCAACGTCCTGACTTTC.

This clone showed up just once. J is TRBJ2-2 and V is TRBV7-3; 10 nucleotides align to TRBD1. V shed 6 bases and J 8 bases; nucleotides not matched to a gene: 9. CDR1 and CDR2 from the germline V gene are SGHTA and FQGTGA. This CDR3 has 15 amino acids. The CDR3 region is CASSETGGVGGELFF. In DNA form, the CDR3 reads TGTGCCAGCAGTGAGACAGGGGGCGTTGGTGGGGAGCTGTTTTTT.

The chain couples TRBV2 to TRBJ2-7; 10 bases align to TRBD1. The CDR3 is 16 residues long. The trim removed 9 bases at V and 7 bases at J, leaving 18 bases unmatched. The germline V gene encodes CDR1 SNHLY and CDR2 FYNNEI. The DNA of the CDR3 is TGTGCCAGTGGAGTCCCGGGACAGGGGTTTTCGAGGGAGCAGTACTTC. Amino acid sequence: CASGVPGQGFSREQYF.

The chain links TRBV6-4 to TRBJ2-1; D ambiguous. The CDR3 sequence is 16 residues long. Germline CDR1 is MRHNA and CDR2 is SNTAGT. V was cut by 0 bases and J by 1 base, with 10 bases left in between. Written as DNA, the CDR3 is TGTGCCAGCAGTGACTCGTACAGACTTTCCTACAATGAGCAGTTCTTC. It is translated as CASSDSYRLSYNEQFF.

This rearrangement joins TRBV9 to TRBJ1-1, with D unclear. Trimming pared 4 bases from V and 2 bases from J, leaving 12 bases between. CDR3 length: 14 residues. Germline-derived CDR1 and CDR2 are SGDLS and YYNGEE. CDR3 bases: TGTGCCAGCAGCCCCAGCGCCGTTAACACTGAAGCTTTCTTT. This encodes CASSPSAVNTEAFF.

The gene calls are TRBV7-3 and TRBJ2-7; maybe TRBD1 (5 bases). The germline gives CDR1 SGHTA, CDR2 FQGTGA. V lost 8 bases and J 0 bases, leaving 14 bases between the germline ends. The CDR3 is 14 amino acids. CDR3: CASSERGSSYEQYF. In DNA form, the CDR3 reads TGTGCCAGCTCCGAAAGGGGAAGCTCCTACGAGCAGTACTTC.

J is TRBJ2-1 and V is TRBV7-2; 8 bases agree with TRBD2. The CDR3 has 16 residues. Germline CDR1 reads SGHTA; CDR2 reads FQGNSA. The trim removed 3 bases at V and 4 bases at J, leaving 8 bases unmatched. The CDR3 reads CASSLSPGLVYNEQFF. The CDR3 DNA reads TGTGCCAGCAGCTTGTCCCCGGGACTAGTTTACAATGAGCAGTTCTTC.

This clone was detected a few times. The rearrangement links TRBV9 to TRBJ1-3; 8 bases agree with TRBD1. CDR1 and CDR2 from the germline V gene are SGDLS and YYNGEE. V lost 4 bases, J lost 8 bases, and 2 bases stayed unmatched. The CDR3 runs to 12 residues. The CDR3 loop reads CASSSQGDTIYF. CDR3 sequence (DNA): TGTGCCAGCAGCTCACAGGGGGACACCATATATTTT.

The chain is built from TRBV9 and TRBJ2-3; 10 bases align to TRBD2. Germline V CDR1 and CDR2: SGDLS, YYNGEE. The CDR3 spans 14 residues. Trimming cost V 4 bases and J 3 bases; bases outside gene matches: 2. For the CDR3, the DNA is TGTGCCAGCAGCCAGCGGGGGGGGACAGATACGCAGTATTTT. Protein sequence: CASSQRGGTDTQYF.